The present entry profiles one T cell receptor (beta chain) with its context. This clonotype has just a few counts. Its antigen has not been determined. No base qualities exist here, and no much larger clone lies one base off it. Ficoll-Paque density gradient centrifugation was used to isolate PBMCs. The CDR3 contains 16 residues, cysteine and phenylalanine counted. Only CDR3 DNA is held: 48 bases, read in frame from base 1. CDR1 DFQATT and CDR2 SNEGSKA are derived from the germline V gene (reference sequence). The junction carries 12 bases between V and J, which are trimmed by 0 bases and 0 bases respectively. Instrument on record: Illumina NovaSeq 6000. TCRalpha and TCRbeta cDNA libraries were built by 5'RACE with constant-segment primers, adding sample barcodes and unique molecular identifiers. RNA was extracted from every sample with Trizol reagent. The libraries were amplified in two PCR steps, and the second step added a second sample barcode and Illumina TruSeq adapters. Libraries were sequenced on an Illumina NovaSeq with 2 x 150 bp paired-end reads. Processing in the source paper ran as follows. The reads were demultiplexed and collapsed into UMI-guided consensus sequences using migec v1.2.7. Using mixcr v2.1.11, UMI consensuses were aligned to TRA and TRB V and J templates and then assembled into clonotypes. Expanded or contracted clonotypes were those called significant by both edgeR and NoisET, with noise models trained on biological replicates. For edgeR calls, the cutoffs were a false discovery rate-adjusted p below 0.01 and a log2 fold-change threshold of 1. As an exploratory analysis of dynamics, max-normalized trajectories of the 1000 most abundant clonotypes were examined with PCA combined with hierarchical clustering. Separately sequenced CD4+ and CD8+ repertoires were used to assign a CD4 or CD8 phenotype to each responding clone. TCRdb's own reprocessing of the public reads used fastp at Q25 and MiXCR and kept productive beta chains. Merged by CDR3 protein, the rows form single entries marked with the most common genes and DNA. TCRdb, not the authors, supplied the V and J calls. A total of around 510,000 distinct CDR3 sequences appear in this sample, 20% to 25% of them only once. The top ten clonotypes cover under 8.5% of the sample.

The data were obtained in a study of T-cell memory formation after mild COVID-19 (dated by TCRdb to about 2021). About the full investigation: TCR sequence clusters from the two donors were found to be largely donor specific. In a couple of donors, T-cell clones that expanded and contracted after mild COVID-19 were followed by sequencing TCRalpha and TCRbeta repertoires longitudinally. The cohort was made up of two young adult volunteers, one female and one male, who were previously healthy.

What the authors observed across the whole study: Contracting CD4+ clones turned up mainly in the CM and EM memory subsets, whereas EMRA was where CD8+ clones were enriched. Clones that contracted from day 15 to 85 showed balanced CD4/CD8 phenotypes, whereas a second wave of clones that expanded from day 15 to 37 leaned towards CD4+. SARS-CoV-2 specificity of the second-wave clones peaking on day 37 was not confirmed. Only a couple of mild cases were covered by the study, and larger cohorts that include severe cases with pre-infection samples were considered necessary. Some responding clones were detected in pre-infection memory, which suggested that pre-existing cross-reactive memory T cells had joined the SARS-CoV-2 response.

This clonotype was sampled from an adult woman who had mild COVID-19 (a few samples of this study predate the infection). The sample titles of this study are shuffled in the database, so cell type and time point are left out; the donor was told from shared clones. The material sequenced was PBMCs or a T cell subset sorted from them (not recorded which). The rearrangement joined TRBV20-1 to TRBJ1-3; the D gene is perhaps TRBD1, on 5 matching bases. The sequence in DNA is TGCAGTGCTAGAGATCGCCGGACATACTCTGGAAACACCATATATTTT. Translated, it gives CSARDRRTYSGNTIYF.